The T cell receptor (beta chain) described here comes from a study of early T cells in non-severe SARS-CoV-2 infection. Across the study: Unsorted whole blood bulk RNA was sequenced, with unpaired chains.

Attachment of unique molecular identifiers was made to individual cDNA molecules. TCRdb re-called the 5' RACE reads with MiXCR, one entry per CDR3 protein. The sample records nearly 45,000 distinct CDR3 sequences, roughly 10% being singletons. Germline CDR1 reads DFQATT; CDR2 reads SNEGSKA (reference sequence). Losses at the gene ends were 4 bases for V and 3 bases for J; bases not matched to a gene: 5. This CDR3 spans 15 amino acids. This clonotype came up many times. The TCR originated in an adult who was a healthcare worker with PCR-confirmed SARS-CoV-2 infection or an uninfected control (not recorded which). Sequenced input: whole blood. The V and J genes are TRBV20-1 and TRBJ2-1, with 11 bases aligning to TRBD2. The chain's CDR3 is CSAIIAGGLYNEQFF. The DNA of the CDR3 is TGCAGTGCTATAATAGCGGGAGGGCTCTACAATGAGCAGTTCTTC.